The 24 T cell receptor beta chains below come from one sample, sequenced in a study of blood T cell repertoires in COVID-19. Sequencing used immunoSEQ multiplex PCR; TCRdb keeps in-frame clones, though not all of them. The repertoire holds under 200,000 clones, with over 75% as singletons. Sequencing was performed on PBMCs or T cells enriched from blood (not recorded which). These receptors originate from a man in his fifties or sixties who had recovered from COVID-19.

This chain connects TRBV11-2 to TRBJ1-4; D possibly corresponds to TRBD1 (6 bases). V was clipped by 4 bases and J by 6 bases, with 9 bases between them. This CDR3 is built from 13 residues. CDR1 is SGHAT, CDR2 FQNNGV, per germline. The CDR3 coding sequence is TGTGCCAGCAGCTCTAGGACAGATGAAAAACTGTTTTTT. The encoded protein is CASSSRTDEKLFF.

The gene calls are TRBV6-1 and TRBJ2-7; TRBD2 matches at 9 bases. Trimming took 3 bases from V and 3 from J; bases not matched to a gene: 9. The CDR3 is 16 amino acids. Germline CDR1 MNHNS, CDR2 SASEGT. CDR3: CASSELFSGSDYEQYF. The CDR3, as DNA: TGTGCCAGCAGTGAGCTTTTTAGCGGGAGCGACTACGAGCAGTACTTC.

The chain carries TRBV11-2 and TRBJ2-5, with TRBD2 matching 7 bases. The V and J ends lost 5 bases and 5 bases, in that order; junction bases with no gene match: 8. The CDR3 is 14 amino acids. Germline V gene sequence: CDR1 SGHAT, CDR2 FQNNGV. The CDR3 nucleotides are TGTGCCAGCAGCCCCAGATTAGCGGGCGAGACCCAGTACTTC. It specifies CASSPRLAGETQYF.

CDR3 protein: CASHEGGREETQYF. Written as DNA, the CDR3 is TGTGCCAGTCATGAGGGGGGGCGGGAGGAGACCCAGTACTTC. The chain has TRBV19 and TRBJ2-5; D possibly corresponds to TRBD2 (7 bases). This CDR3 contains 14 residues. Germline CDR1 is LNHDA and CDR2 is SQIVND (reference sequence). V was trimmed by 8 bases and J by 5 bases, leaving 18 bases between them.

The chain employs TRBV7-2 and TRBJ2-1, with 7 bases aligning to TRBD2. J lost 6 bases, V lost 3 bases, and 5 bases had no gene match. The germline V gene encodes CDR1 SGHTA and CDR2 FQGNSA. CDR3 length equals 14 residues. In DNA form, the CDR3 reads TGTGCCAGCAGCTTCTTTGGGGGGGGCAATGAGCAGTTCTTC. This encodes CASSFFGGGNEQFF.

J is TRBJ2-2 and V is TRBV18; D is unresolved. This CDR3 has 13 residues. V lost 1 base to trimming and J lost 8 bases, with 8 bases between them. CDR1 is KGHSH and CDR2 is LQKENI in the germline V gene. The CDR3 spells CASSPQEFGELFF. The CDR3 nucleotides read TGTGCCAGCTCACCACAAGAGTTTGGGGAGCTGTTTTTT.

This clone was counted only a few times. J is TRBJ1-1 and V is TRBV20-1; maybe TRBD1 (5 bases). CDR1 is DFQATT and CDR2 is SNEGSKA in the germline V gene (reference sequence). The CDR3 spans 11 residues. The V end lost 4 bases, the J end lost 7 bases, and 10 bases lay between the germline ends. This CDR3 is CSANDSLEAFF. In DNA form, the CDR3 reads TGCAGTGCTAACGACAGTCTTGAAGCTTTCTTT.

V gene TRBV7-6 combines with J gene TRBJ2-7; 9 bases agree with TRBD1. With V trimmed by 5 bases and J by 2 bases, 10 bases remained unmatched. Looked up from germline, CDR1 is SGHVS and CDR2 is FNYEAQ. The CDR3 contains 16 residues. The CDR3 bases are TGTGCCAGCAGCCAAGATATGGGACAGGGAACCTACGAGCAGTACTTC. The encoded protein is CASSQDMGQGTYEQYF.

The rearrangement uses TRBV28 and TRBJ1-5; D is perhaps TRBD1 (6 bases). The CDR3 contains 13 residues. V lost 9 bases and J lost 7, with 16 bases in between. Germline CDR1 is MDHEN and CDR2 is SYDVKM. The CDR3 DNA sequence: TGTGCCAGTAACACAGGGTTACGGCAGCCCCAGCATTTT. Translated: CASNTGLRQPQHF.

This clone has a handful of counts. The chain joins TRBV28 to TRBJ2-1; TRBD2 is a possible D gene (7 bases). Deletions cut 5 bases from V and 5 bases from J, with 19 bases between. The CDR3 covers 16 residues. The germline gives CDR1 MDHEN, CDR2 SYDVKM. The DNA for the CDR3 is TGTGCCAGCAGTATCACAGGGTGGGAGGGAAACAATGAGCAGTTCTTC. As protein: CASSITGWEGNNEQFF.

The chain recombines TRBV6-2 or TRBV6-3 with TRBJ2-7; D possibly corresponds to TRBD2 (6 bases). This CDR3 spans 14 amino acids. V lost 4 bases and J lost 1, with 11 bases in between. Germline values: CDR1 MNHEY, CDR2 SVGEGT. In DNA, the CDR3 is TGTGCCAGCAGTTCCCAGACTAGTTCCTACGAGCAGTACTTC. Translated, it gives CASSSQTSSYEQYF.

This chain connects TRBV6-5 to TRBJ2-7; D is ambiguous. The CDR3 length is 15 residues. Between the trimmed V and J ends, which lost 6 bases and 5 bases, there was a span of 20 bases. Per germline, CDR1 MNHEY and CDR2 SVGAGI. CDR3 nucleotide sequence: TGTGCCAGCAGCCGAGATCCAAGCTCGCCCCACGAGCAGTACTTC. It encodes CASSRDPSSPHEQYF.

The gene calls are TRBV6-4 and TRBJ1-1; D remains unclear. The CDR3 is 13 residues long. Trimming left V 2 bases short and J 3 bases short, with 7 bases between. In germline, CDR1 is MRHNA, CDR2 SNTAGT. CDR3 sequence (DNA): TGTGCCAGCAGTGACACCCCAGACACTGAAGCTTTCTTT. Translation: CASSDTPDTEAFF.

This CDR3 is CASSLRGLGGNTIYF. Written as DNA, the CDR3 is TGTGCCAGCAGCCTCAGAGGGTTGGGAGGAAACACCATATATTTT. V is TRBV9 and J is TRBJ1-3; D remains unclear. V was clipped by 4 bases and J by 4 bases, with 15 bases between them. The CDR3 spans 15 residues. CDR1 and CDR2 from the germline V gene are SGDLS and YYNGEE. The full variable domain, in which reference TRBV9 and TRBJ1-3 provide the parts outside the CDR3, is DSGVTQTPKHLITATGQRVTLRCSPRSGDLSVYWYQQSLDQGLQFLIQYYNGEERAKGNILERFSAQQFPDLHSELNLSSLELGDSALYFCASSLRGLGGNTIYFGEGSWLTVV.

The CDR3: CASSQDQGGQGNEKLFF. In DNA, the CDR3 is TGTGCCAGCAGCCAAGATCAGGGCGGACAGGGAAATGAAAAACTGTTTTTT. The chain uses TRBV3-1 (or the pseudogene TRBV3-2) and TRBJ1-4, with 8 bases that match TRBD1. Germline V lookup: CDR1 LGHDT, CDR2 YNNKEL (reference sequence). J was trimmed by 5 bases and V by 0 bases; bases with no gene match: 8. The CDR3 is made up of 17 amino acids.

The J gene is TRBJ2-1, the V gene TRBV3-1 (or the pseudogene TRBV3-2); 8 bases map to TRBD1. This CDR3 contains 19 residues. The ends lost 3 bases at V and 0 bases at J; junction bases unmatched: 13. Germline CDR1 is LGHDT and CDR2 is YNNKEL (reference sequence). The CDR3 reads CASSHRLLDRASSYNEQFF. CDR3 in DNA: TGTGCCAGCAGCCATCGACTACTGGACAGGGCGAGCTCCTACAATGAGCAGTTCTTC.

As for this clone: One junction end does not reproduce the germline sequence, and a read error may be involved. Here the CDR3 reads CASSLALIF. The CDR3 DNA is TGTGCCAGCAGCTTGGCCCTAATCTTC. The chain joins TRBV5-8 to TRBJ1-2, with D unresolved. CDR3 length: 9 residues. Germline assignment: CDR1 SGHTS and CDR2 YDEGEE.

The chain carries TRBV30 and TRBJ1-3; no clear D gene. The CDR3 contains 16 residues. Trimming removed 0 bases at V and 0 bases at J, with 12 bases between. CDR1 and CDR2 from the germline V gene are GTSNPN and SVGIG (reference sequence). CDR3 sequence reads: CAWSVRAGLSGNTIYF. CDR3 DNA sequence: TGTGCCTGGAGTGTACGAGCGGGCCTCTCTGGAAACACCATATATTTT.

This rearrangement joins TRBV5-6 to TRBJ2-7, with D hard to call. CDR3 size: 14 residues. Germline V gives CDR1 SGHDT, CDR2 YYEEEE. The V gene lost 3 bases and the J gene lost 2 bases, with 12 bases spanning the gap. CDR3 residues: CASSSTRVPYEQYF. CDR3 nucleotides: TGTGCCAGCAGCTCGACCCGGGTTCCCTACGAGCAGTACTTC. The whole variable domain, remainder taken from reference TRBV5-6 and TRBJ2-7, is DAGVTQSPTHLIKTRGQQVTLRCSPKSGHDTVSWYQQALGQGPQFIFQYYEEEERQRGNFPDRFSGHQFPNYSSELNVNALLLGDSALYLCASSSTRVPYEQYFGPGTRLTVT.

As DNA, the CDR3 is TGTGCCAGCAGCCAAGGGCTAGCGGGGGGGCCAGAGTTCTTC. Translated: CASSQGLAGGPEFF. The chain recombines TRBV3-1 (or the pseudogene TRBV3-2) with TRBJ2-1; 12 positions match TRBD2. The CDR3 loop spans 14 amino acids. CDR1 LGHDT and CDR2 YNNKEL come from the germline V gene (reference sequence). Losses at the gene ends were 1 base for V and 14 bases for J; bases not matched to a gene: 6.

The chain employs TRBV9 and TRBJ1-3; no reliable D call. The CDR3 loop spans 13 amino acids. Trimming cost V 3 bases and J 0 bases, with 4 bases left between them. Germline CDR1 and CDR2: SGDLS and YYNGEE. DNA for the CDR3: TGTGCCAGCAGCGCCATCTCTGGAAACACCATATATTTT. Translation gives CASSAISGNTIYF.

This chain connects TRBV7-2 to TRBJ2-2, with 8 bases aligning to TRBD2. Germline V gene data show CDR1 as SGHTA and CDR2 as FQGNSA. The J segment lost 4 bases and the V segment lost 1 base, leaving 5 bases of the junction unmatched. This CDR3 contains 16 residues. The CDR3 nucleotides are TGTGCCAGCAGCTTAGGGGGAGCGGGAGTCACCGGGGAGCTGTTTTTT. It is translated as CASSLGGAGVTGELFF.

This clone occurred once. The rearrangement links TRBV20-1 to TRBJ1-2; the D gene is possibly TRBD1 (6 bases). The CDR3 extends over 11 amino acids. Trimming took 6 bases from V and 8 from J, leaving 13 bases between them. Looked up from germline, CDR1 is DFQATT and CDR2 is SNEGSKA (reference sequence). CDR3 loop: CSAIQGGGYTF. CDR3 coding DNA: TGCAGTGCAATACAGGGCGGCGGCTACACCTTC.

The chain joins TRBV7-3 to TRBJ1-6; the D gene is possibly TRBD1 (5 bases). V was clipped by 1 base and J by 6 bases, with 7 bases between them. The CDR3 has 14 residues. CDR1 SGHTA and CDR2 FQGTGA come from the germline V gene. The CDR3 reads CASSLMGGNSPLHF. CDR3 sequence (DNA): TGTGCCAGCAGCTTAATGGGGGGTAATTCACCCCTCCACTTT.